What follows describes a single T cell receptor beta chain. These data are taken from a study of shared clonotypes between healthy human individuals. Data came from immunoSEQ multiplex PCR; TCRdb stores just in-frame clones and leaves some out. This sample yields about 180,000 clones, of which about 93% are seen a single time; 0.067% belongs to the top ten. Trimming removed 0 bases at V and 2 bases at J, with 9 bases between. The CDR3 is made up of 14 amino acids. CDR1 and CDR2 (germline): SGHRS, YFSETQ. The chain links TRBV5-1 to TRBJ2-7, with D uncertain. The sample consisted of naive CD4+ T cells sorted from blood. Subset: CD45RA+ positively selected. This clonotype was sampled from a woman aged 25 to 45 in good health. This chain's CDR3 is CASSLVQEAYEQYF. The CDR3 bases are TGCGCCAGCAGCTTGGTTCAGGAAGCCTACGAGCAGTACTTC. Full variable domain (outside the CDR3, taken from reference TRBV5-1 and TRBJ2-7): KAGVTQTPRYLIKTRGQQVTLSCSPISGHRSVSWYQQTPGQGLQFLFEYFSETQRNKGNFPGRFSGRQFSNSRSEMNVSTLELGDSALYLCASSLVQEAYEQYFGPGTRLTVT.